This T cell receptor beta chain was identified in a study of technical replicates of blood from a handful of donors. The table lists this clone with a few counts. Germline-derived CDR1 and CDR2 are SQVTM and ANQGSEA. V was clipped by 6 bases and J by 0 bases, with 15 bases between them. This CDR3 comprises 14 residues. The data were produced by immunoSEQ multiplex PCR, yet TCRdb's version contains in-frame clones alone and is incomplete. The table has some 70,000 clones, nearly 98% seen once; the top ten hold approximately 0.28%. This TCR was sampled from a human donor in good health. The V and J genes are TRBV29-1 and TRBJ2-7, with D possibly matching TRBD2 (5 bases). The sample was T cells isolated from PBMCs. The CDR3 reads CSVDDGGRSYEQYF. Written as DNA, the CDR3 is TGCAGCGTCGACGATGGCGGGCGCTCCTACGAGCAGTACTTC.